The subject of this entry is one T cell receptor beta chain. TCRdb reprocessed the PCR reads with MiXCR, giving one entry per CDR3 protein. The sample records more than 450,000 distinct CDR3 sequences, about a fifth being singletons. The data are from a study of molecular identifiers for immune sequencing clone quantification. Study-wide background: In replicates, RNA taken from around 20,000 or 100,000 naive CD8 cells was divided five ways, and four portions underwent sequencing.

Deletions cut 0 bases from V and 4 bases from J, with 8 bases between. This CDR3 has 14 residues. In germline, CDR1 is MNHEY, CDR2 SVGAGI. The V and J genes are TRBV6-5 and TRBJ2-3, with D unclear. The sample consisted of naive CD8+ T cells from blood, with Jurkat cell RNA spiked in. Subset described: FACS-sorted CD8+CD4-CCR7+CD45RA+ naive T cells. The clonotype comes from a human donor in good health. Some libraries in this study had Jurkat cell RNA spiked in. CDR3 amino acids: CASSYSTDPDTQYF. The CDR3 bases are TGTGCCAGCAGTTACTCGACTGATCCAGATACGCAGTATTTT.